This TCR beta chain emerged from a study of siplizumab effects on memory and regulatory T cells. Study-wide results and limits: Tregs proliferating in siplizumab cultures lacked confirmation of their suppressive function. Naive T cells, seemingly more diverse than memory cells, seemed major alloresponse contributors. A minor fraction of alloreactive clones, and no more, mapped to unstimulated subsets.

This clone was picked up one time. The antigen is unknown. Germline CDR1 MNHEY, CDR2 SVGAGI. V lost 7 bases, J lost 5 bases, and 8 bases stayed unmatched. This CDR3 has 15 residues. The study assayed 75,000 to 100,000 TCR templates per sample. The table came from immunoSEQ multiplex PCR; TCRdb's copy has only in-frame clones and leaves some out. The sample includes approximately 58,000 clones, approximately 93% of them seen just once. J is TRBJ1-6 and V is TRBV6-5; 7 positions match TRBD1. The source of this sequence is a human donor in good health. Sequences were obtained from CD8+ T cells sorted from blood. The CDR3, as DNA: TGTGCCAGCACGTGGGACAGAGTAAATAATTCACCCCTCCACTTT. Translating gives CASTWDRVNNSPLHF.